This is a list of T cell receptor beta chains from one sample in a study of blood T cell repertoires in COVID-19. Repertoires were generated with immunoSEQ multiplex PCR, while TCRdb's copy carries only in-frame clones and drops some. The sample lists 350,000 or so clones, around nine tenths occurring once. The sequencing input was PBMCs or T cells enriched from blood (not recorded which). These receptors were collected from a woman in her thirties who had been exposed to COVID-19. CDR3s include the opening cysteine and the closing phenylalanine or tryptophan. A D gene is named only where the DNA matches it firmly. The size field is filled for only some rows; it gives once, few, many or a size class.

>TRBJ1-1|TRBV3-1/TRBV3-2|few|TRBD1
CASSQELGQGNAEAFF
TGTGCCAGCAGCCAAGAACTTGGACAGGGGAACGCTGAAGCTTTCTTT
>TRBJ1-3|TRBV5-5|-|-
CASSLYREDTIYF
TGTGCCAGCAGCCTATACAGGGAAGACACCATATATTTT
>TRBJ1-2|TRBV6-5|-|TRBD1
CASSYTGGRGYTF
TGTGCCAGCAGTTACACAGGGGGCCGGGGCTACACCTTC
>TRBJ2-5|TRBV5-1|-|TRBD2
CASSLQIAGAGETQYF
TGCGCCAGCAGCTTGCAGATAGCGGGAGCGGGAGAGACCCAGTACTTC
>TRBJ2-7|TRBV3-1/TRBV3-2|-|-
CASSQQGGQYF
TGTGCCAGCAGCCAACAGGGCGGGCAGTACTTC
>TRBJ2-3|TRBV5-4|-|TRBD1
CASSSDRGRADTQYF
TGTGCCAGCAGTTCGGACAGGGGGCGCGCAGATACGCAGTATTTT
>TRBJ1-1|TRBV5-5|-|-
CASSLGGGVRAFF
TGTGCCAGCAGCTTGGGAGGGGGTGTACGAGCTTTCTTT
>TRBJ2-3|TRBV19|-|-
CASSISAVSYTQYF
TGTGCCAGTAGTATCAGCGCGGTGTCCTATACGCAGTATTTT
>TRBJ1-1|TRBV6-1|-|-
CASSETRGGAFF
TGTGCCAGCAGTGAAACTCGGGGGGGAGCTTTCTTT
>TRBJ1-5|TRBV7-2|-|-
CASSLVVGNQPQHF
TGTGCCAGCAGCTTAGTTGTCGGTAATCAGCCCCAGCATTTT
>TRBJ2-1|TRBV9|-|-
CASSVGAPWDNEQFF
TGTGCCAGCAGCGTAGGGGCTCCCTGGGACAATGAGCAGTTCTTC
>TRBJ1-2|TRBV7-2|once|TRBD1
CASSGRQGSSYGYTF
TGTGCCAGCAGCGGTCGACAGGGATCTAGCTATGGCTACACCTTC
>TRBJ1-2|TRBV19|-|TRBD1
CASSISFSDRGHYGYTF
TGTGCCAGTAGTATAAGTTTCTCGGACAGGGGCCACTATGGCTACACCTTC
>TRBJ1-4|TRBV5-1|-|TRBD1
CASSTDRGREKLFF
TGCGCCAGCAGCACGGACAGGGGAAGAGAAAAACTGTTTTTT
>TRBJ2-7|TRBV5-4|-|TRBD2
CASSHRQPTSGSIYEQYF
TGTGCCAGCAGCCATCGCCAACCGACTAGCGGGAGTATCTACGAGCAGTACTTC
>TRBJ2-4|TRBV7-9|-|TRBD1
CASSPRGTGVNIQYF
TGTGCCAGCAGCCCCCGCGGGACAGGGGTCAACATTCAGTACTTC
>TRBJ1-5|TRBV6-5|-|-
CASSLLQGNNQPQHF
TGTGCCAGCAGTTTATTACAGGGAAACAATCAGCCCCAGCATTTT
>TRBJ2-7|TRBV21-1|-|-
CASSKGGRGEQYF
TGTGCCAGCAGCAAAGGTGGGCGTGGAGAGCAGTACTTC
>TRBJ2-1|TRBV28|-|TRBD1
CASSLDRGWNEQFF
TGTGCCAGCAGCCTCGACAGGGGTTGGAATGAGCAGTTCTTC
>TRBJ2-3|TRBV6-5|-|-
CASSTTSTDTQYF
TGTGCCAGCAGTACCACTAGCACAGATACGCAGTATTTT
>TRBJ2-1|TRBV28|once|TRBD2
CASSPILAGGSNNEQFF
TGTGCCAGCAGTCCCATCCTAGCGGGAGGGTCGAACAATGAGCAGTTCTTC
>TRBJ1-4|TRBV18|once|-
CASSPKISGATNEKLFF
TGTGCCAGCTCACCAAAAATCTCAGGGGCAACTAATGAAAAACTGTTTTTT
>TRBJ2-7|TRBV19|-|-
CASSFQGGGVYEQYF
TGTGCCAGTAGTTTCCAGGGGGGCGGGGTATACGAGCAGTACTTC
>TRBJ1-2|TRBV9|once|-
CASSVDPTPNYGYTF
TGTGCCAGCAGCGTAGACCCGACACCTAACTATGGCTACACCTTC